A single sample is the source of the 9 T cell receptor beta chains below, sequenced in a study of cytomegalovirus exposure and HLA in healthy donors. The PCR ran on 60 Vbeta and 13 Jbeta primers. The data were produced by immunoSEQ multiplex PCR, yet TCRdb's version contains in-frame clones alone and is incomplete. The data show 100,000 to 150,000 clones, with 65% to 80% seen just once and around 3.6% held by the top ten. The sample consisted of PBMCs. These receptors were collected from a man aged 30-40 years in good health and CMV-seronegative.

In regard to this clone: The same CDR3 also results from other DNA sequences found in this sample. The chain is built from TRBV2 and TRBJ1-5; no clear D. The CDR3 loop spans 12 amino acids. Per the germline V gene, CDR1 is SNHLY and CDR2 is FYNNEI. Trimming removed 4 bases from V and 4 bases from J, with 5 bases in between. The DNA for the CDR3 is TGTGCCAGCAGTGCGGGGAATCAGCCCCAGCATTTT. Encoded protein: CASSAGNQPQHF.

The chain has TRBV6-5 and TRBJ1-1; 10 positions agree with TRBD1. There are 15 residues in the CDR3. After removal of 6 bases from V and 1 base from J, the junction contained 5 bases not matched to a gene. Germline V gene lookup returns CDR1 MNHEY and CDR2 SVGAGI. The CDR3 sequence is CASRARDRGNTEAFF. CDR3 sequence (DNA): TGTGCCAGCAGGGCCCGGGACAGGGGGAACACTGAAGCTTTCTTT.

The chain combines TRBV27 with TRBJ1-2, with 7 nucleotides matching TRBD1. The trim removed 4 bases at V and 4 bases at J, leaving 3 bases unmatched. The germline gives CDR1 MNHEY, CDR2 SMNVEV (reference sequence). This CDR3 region has 13 residues. Written as DNA, the CDR3 is TGTGCCAGCAGTTCCGGGACAGCCTATGGCTACACCTTC. As protein: CASSSGTAYGYTF.

CDR3 loop: CSVSLLVGGSGEQFF. Here the CDR3 DNA reads TGCAGCGTGTCCCTCTTGGTAGGGGGAAGTGGTGAGCAGTTCTTC. The chain has TRBV29-1 and TRBJ2-1; D is perhaps TRBD1 (6 bases). Germline lookup yields CDR1 SQVTM and CDR2 ANQGSEA. The length of the CDR3 is 15 residues. Trimming left V 6 bases short and J 9 bases short, with 24 bases between.

CDR3 sequence reads: CASSVAGGSNYGYTF. CDR3 DNA: TGTGCCAGCAGCGTAGCAGGGGGCTCTAACTATGGCTACACCTTC. V gene TRBV9 combines with J gene TRBJ1-2; TRBD1 agrees at 8 bases. Trimming at V came to 0 bases and at J to 0 bases, leaving 1 base not matched to a gene. The CDR3 contains 15 residues. Germline lookup yields CDR1 SGDLS and CDR2 YYNGEE.

The chain employs TRBV2 and TRBJ2-1; 12 bases are shared with TRBD2. In germline, CDR1 is SNHLY, CDR2 FYNNEI. CDR3 size: 16 residues. After removal of 7 bases from V and 3 bases from J, the junction contained 7 bases not matched to a gene. This chain's CDR3 is CASKELTSGGYNEQFF. For the CDR3, the DNA is TGTGCCAGCAAGGAACTGACTAGCGGGGGCTACAATGAGCAGTTCTTC. Looking up the rest from reference TRBV2 and TRBJ2-1 gives the full variable domain: EPEVTQTPSHQVTQMGQEVILRCVPISNHLYFYWYRQILGQKVEFLVSFYNNEISEKSEIFDDQFSVERPDGSNFTLKIRSTKLEDSAMYFCASKELTSGGYNEQFFGPGTRLTVL.

In its sample, this clone was seen a few times. This sequence joins TRBV6-5 and TRBJ1-5; possible D gene TRBD1, 5 bases. From germline, CDR1 is MNHEY and CDR2 SVGAGI. Trimming took off 2 bases at V and 11 bases at J, with 16 bases between the two ends. The CDR3 has 14 amino acids. The CDR3: CASSYRQNPGAQHF. CDR3 bases: TGTGCCAGCAGTTACAGACAGAACCCGGGGGCCCAGCATTTT.

The chain joins TRBV30 to TRBJ2-1; tentatively, D is TRBD2 (6 bases). This CDR3 has 12 residues. CDR1 GTSNPN and CDR2 SVGIG come from the germline V gene (reference sequence). V lost 2 bases and J lost 13, with 15 bases in between. The CDR3 loop is CAWSWDFRLQFF. DNA of the CDR3: TGTGCCTGGAGTTGGGACTTCAGACTTCAGTTCTTC.

V is TRBV5-4 and J is TRBJ2-3, with D perhaps matching TRBD1 (5 bases). V was shortened by 5 bases and J by 3 bases, with 19 bases between the two germline ends. This CDR3 region has 16 residues. CDR1 and CDR2 (germline): SGHNT, YYREEE (reference sequence). The CDR3 sequence is CASRTWGRLTTDTQYF. The CDR3 region has the DNA TGTGCCAGCAGAACTTGGGGCAGGCTGACGACAGATACGCAGTATTTT.